Shown below are 7 T cell receptor beta chains from a single sample sequenced in a study of blood T cell repertoires in COVID-19. Libraries were prepared by immunoSEQ multiplex PCR; TCRdb keeps only in-frame clonotypes and omits some of them. Here the sample spans 200,000 or so clones, about 84% being singletons. The sequenced material came from peripheral blood. These receptors all come from a woman aged 25 to 45 with acute or convalescent COVID-19.

V is TRBV28 and J is TRBJ2-2; 8 bases are shared with TRBD1. The germline gives CDR1 MDHEN, CDR2 SYDVKM. V lost 6 bases, J lost 5 bases, and 8 bases stayed unmatched. The CDR3 consists of 15 residues. The CDR3 bases are TGTGCCAGCAGCTATGACAGGGGCGGTACCGGGGAGCTGTTTTTT. Amino acids: CASSYDRGGTGELFF.

The rearrangement joins TRBV5-1 to TRBJ2-7; 7 positions agree with TRBD1. V was clipped by 0 bases and J by 5 bases; unmatched bases: 11. This CDR3 has 16 amino acids. CDR1 SGHRS and CDR2 YFSETQ come from the germline V gene. The CDR3 protein is CASSLVLTQGKDEQYF. DNA for the CDR3: TGCGCCAGCAGCTTGGTTCTTACACAGGGGAAGGACGAGCAGTACTTC.

The V gene is TRBV6-5, the J gene TRBJ1-4, with 7 positions matching TRBD1. CDR3 length: 16 residues. The V gene's germline CDR1 is MNHEY and CDR2 SVGAGI. V gave up 2 bases and J gave up 6 bases; unmatched junction bases: 9. CDR3 loop: CASSYVSETGHEKLFF. The CDR3 DNA follows: TGTGCCAGCAGTTACGTCTCCGAGACAGGGCATGAAAAACTGTTTTTT.

The V and J genes are TRBV5-1 and TRBJ2-7; tentatively, D is TRBD1 (6 bases). This CDR3 is built from 14 residues. Germline CDR1 SGHRS, CDR2 YFSETQ. V dropped 3 bases and J dropped 1 base, with 11 bases sitting between them. The CDR3 DNA sequence: TGCGCCAGCAGCTCACGACAGGCTTCCTACGAGCAGTACTTC. Protein: CASSSRQASYEQYF. Complete variable domain (other parts from reference TRBV5-1 and TRBJ2-7): KAGVTQTPRYLIKTRGQQVTLSCSPISGHRSVSWYQQTPGQGLQFLFEYFSETQRNKGNFPGRFSGRQFSNSRSEMNVSTLELGDSALYLCASSSRQASYEQYFGPGTRLTVT.

This chain connects TRBV27 to TRBJ2-5, with D possibly being TRBD1 (6 bases). This CDR3 is 13 amino acids long. Germline V gene lookup returns CDR1 MNHEY and CDR2 SMNVEV (reference sequence). The V end lost 3 bases, the J end lost 5 bases, and 10 bases lay between the germline ends. CDR3 amino acids: CASSFTGSETQYF. In nucleotides, the CDR3 is TGTGCCAGCAGTTTTACAGGGTCGGAGACCCAGTACTTC.

This clone was found many times. This chain links TRBV5-5 with TRBJ1-5; the D is unclear. Germline assignment: CDR1 SGHKS and CDR2 YYEKEE (reference sequence). The length of the CDR3 is 16 residues. Trimming shortened V by 0 bases and J by 0 bases, and 10 bases separated the two germline ends. The CDR3, as DNA: TGTGCCAGCAGCTTGGCCTTGCAACTTAGCAATCAGCCCCAGCATTTT. It yields the protein CASSLALQLSNQPQHF.

This clone was observed a handful of times. The CDR3 DNA is TGTGCCTGGAGTGGGGCCCCGGCGGGTCAGCCCCAGCATTTT. Amino acid sequence: CAWSGAPAGQPQHF. The chain combines TRBV30 with TRBJ1-5, with no clear D. Trimming shortened V by 1 base and J by 6 bases, and 13 bases separated the two germline ends. Germline lookup yields CDR1 GTSNPN and CDR2 SVGIG (reference sequence). There are 14 residues in the CDR3.